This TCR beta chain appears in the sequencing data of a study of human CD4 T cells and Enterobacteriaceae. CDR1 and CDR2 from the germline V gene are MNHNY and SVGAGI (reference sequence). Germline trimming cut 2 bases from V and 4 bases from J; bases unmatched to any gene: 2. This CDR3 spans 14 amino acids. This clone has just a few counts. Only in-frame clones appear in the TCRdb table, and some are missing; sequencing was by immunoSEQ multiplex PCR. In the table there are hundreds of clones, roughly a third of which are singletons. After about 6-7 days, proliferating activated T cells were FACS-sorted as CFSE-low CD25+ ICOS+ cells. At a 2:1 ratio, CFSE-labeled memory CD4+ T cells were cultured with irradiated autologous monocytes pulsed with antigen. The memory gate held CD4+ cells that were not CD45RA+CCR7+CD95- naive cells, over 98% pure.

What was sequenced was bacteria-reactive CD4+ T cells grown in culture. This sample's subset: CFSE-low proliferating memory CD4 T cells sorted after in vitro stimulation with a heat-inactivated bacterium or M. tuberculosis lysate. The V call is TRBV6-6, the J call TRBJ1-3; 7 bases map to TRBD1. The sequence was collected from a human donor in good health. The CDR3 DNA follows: TGTGCCAGCAGTTACCAGGGGGACGGAAACACCATATATTTT. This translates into CASSYQGDGNTIYF.